Presented here are 29 T cell receptor beta chains from one specimen sequenced in a study of shared clonotypes between healthy human individuals. Profiling relied on immunoSEQ multiplex PCR, and the TCRdb table lists in-frame clones only, not all of them. The sample has some 1 million clones, around 76% seen once. Sequenced material: memory CD4+ T cells sorted from blood. Subset meaning: CD45RA-negative fraction. The receptor set was obtained from a man in his late teens or twenties in good health.

This clone is a singleton in its sample. The rearrangement links TRBV10-2 to TRBJ1-6; D not certain. The V end was cut by 3 bases, the J end by 10 bases, with 10 bases between. The germline V gene has CDR1 WSHSY and CDR2 SAAADI. The CDR3 spans 13 residues. CDR3 in DNA: TGCGCCAGCAGTGAACCGGGTGGATCACCCCTCCACTTT. It yields the protein CASSEPGGSPLHF.

The rearrangement joins TRBV6-5 to TRBJ1-2; D gene uncertain. CDR1 and CDR2 (germline): MNHEY, SVGAGI. Trimming left V 4 bases short and J 5 bases short, with 11 bases between. This CDR3 is 13 amino acids long. This CDR3 reads CASSSAGWYGYTF. Here the CDR3 DNA reads TGTGCCAGCAGTTCCGCGGGGTGGTATGGCTACACCTTC.

V gene TRBV6-5 combines with J gene TRBJ1-1, with D hard to call. The CDR3 contains 12 residues. Trimming took off 5 bases at V and 4 bases at J, with 8 bases between the two ends. From germline, CDR1 is MNHEY and CDR2 SVGAGI. The CDR3: CASSRVSTEAFF. The CDR3 DNA follows: TGTGCCAGCAGTAGGGTTAGCACTGAAGCTTTCTTT.

The chain combines TRBV5-6 with TRBJ1-4; D unresolved. Germline CDR1 reads SGHDT; CDR2 reads YYEEEE. With 2 bases removed from V and 3 bases from J, the gap between germline ends came to 5 bases. This CDR3 comprises 13 residues. Written as DNA, the CDR3 is TGTGCCAGCAGCTTCGGCCCTAATGAAAAACTGTTTTTT. Translated: CASSFGPNEKLFF. Full variable domain (missing parts from reference TRBV5-6 and TRBJ1-4): DAGVTQSPTHLIKTRGQQVTLRCSPKSGHDTVSWYQQALGQGPQFIFQYYEEEERQRGNFPDRFSGHQFPNYSSELNVNALLLGDSALYLCASSFGPNEKLFFGSGTQLSVL.

The chain has TRBV6-5 and TRBJ2-1, with D uncertain. Trimming stripped 0 bases from V and 11 bases from J, with 5 bases between. The CDR3 runs to 11 residues. Germline CDR1 MNHEY, CDR2 SVGAGI. The CDR3 bases are TGTGCCAGCAGTTACTCTCAGCAGCAGTTCTTC. Translation gives CASSYSQQQFF.

The gene calls are TRBV5-1 and TRBJ2-6; TRBD1 matches 7 bases. Germline V lookup: CDR1 SGHRS, CDR2 YFSETQ. The CDR3 sequence is 17 residues long. V trimming: 6 bases; J trimming: 4 bases; junction bases outside the gene matches: 13. The CDR3 protein is CASTRDSGSLGANVLTF. The DNA of the CDR3 is TGCGCCAGCACCCGGGACAGTGGTTCTCTGGGGGCCAACGTCCTGACTTTC.

The gene calls are TRBV7-9 and TRBJ1-1; weak D call: TRBD1 (6 bases). The V end lost 4 bases, the J end lost 3 bases, and 24 bases lay between the germline ends. The CDR3 totals 18 residues. Germline CDR1 and CDR2: SEHNR and FQNEAQ (reference sequence). CDR3 residues: CASSSLGAGTRKDTEAFF. The CDR3 nucleotides are TGTGCCAGCAGCTCTTTGGGGGCCGGGACTAGGAAGGACACTGAAGCTTTCTTT.

CDR3 sequence reads: CASSNSPRQGARNTEAFF. CDR3 DNA sequence: TGTGCCAGCAGCAATTCTCCCCGCCAGGGGGCGCGGAACACTGAAGCTTTCTTT. V usage is TRBV21-1 and J usage is TRBJ1-1; TRBD1 reflects the table's D call only, with no check against the DNA. TRBV21-1 is reported as a pseudogene. The CDR3 loop spans 18 amino acids.

The V and J genes are TRBV5-1 and TRBJ2-6, with D unclear. Looked up from germline, CDR1 is SGHRS and CDR2 is YFSETQ. CDR3 size: 16 residues. V lost 2 bases, J lost 0 bases, and 9 bases lay in between. CDR3 region: CASSFSAVSGANVLTF. For the CDR3, the DNA is TGCGCCAGCAGCTTCTCGGCAGTCTCTGGGGCCAACGTCCTGACTTTC.

The rearrangement joins TRBV7-8 to TRBJ2-1, with 10 positions matching TRBD2. Per germline, CDR1 SGHVS and CDR2 FQNEAQ. Trimming removed 3 bases from V and 8 bases from J; junction bases left unmatched: 7. The CDR3 length is 15 residues. CDR3 amino acids: CASSFTGTSADEQFF. CDR3 bases: TGTGCCAGCAGCTTTACCGGGACTAGCGCTGATGAGCAGTTCTTC.

This chain uses TRBV9 with TRBJ2-7, with 12 bases aligning to TRBD2. This CDR3 is 15 amino acids long. Looked up from germline, CDR1 is SGDLS and CDR2 is YYNGEE. J was trimmed by 3 bases and V by 3 bases; bases with no gene match: 4. This chain's CDR3 is CASSARLAGVYEQYF. CDR3 coding DNA: TGTGCCAGCAGCGCCAGACTAGCGGGGGTCTACGAGCAGTACTTC.

This clone was observed once. This sequence joins TRBV6-6 and TRBJ1-1; D perhaps matches TRBD1 (6 bases). Looked up from germline, CDR1 is MNHNY and CDR2 is SVGAGI (reference sequence). The CDR3 covers 14 residues. Trimming removed 8 bases from V and 2 bases from J, with 15 bases in between. The CDR3 sequence is CASRMGAGNTEAFF. CDR3 in DNA: TGTGCCAGCCGCATGGGGGCCGGAAACACTGAAGCTTTCTTT.

The chain joins TRBV6-5 to TRBJ1-1, with a tentative D call TRBD1 (6 bases). Germline V gene lookup returns CDR1 MNHEY and CDR2 SVGAGI. V gave up 6 bases and J gave up 7 bases, with 18 bases separating them. This CDR3 is 14 amino acids long. DNA for the CDR3: TGTGCCAGCAGCCTATACCCACAGGGTGGTGAAGCTTTCTTT. It is translated as CASSLYPQGGEAFF.

The chain couples TRBV30 to TRBJ1-1, with D hard to call. Germline V CDR1 and CDR2: GTSNPN, SVGIG (reference sequence). V shed 3 bases and J shed 1 base, with 9 bases lying between them. The CDR3 has 13 amino acids. The CDR3 DNA is TGTGCCTGGAGAATTGCACGGAACACTGAAGCTTTCTTT. Protein product: CAWRIARNTEAFF.

The chain has TRBV2 and TRBJ2-2; D is possibly TRBD1 (5 bases). Trimming took 3 bases from V and 2 from J, leaving 10 bases between them. CDR3 size: 15 residues. Germline V gives CDR1 SNHLY, CDR2 FYNNEI. CDR3 bases: TGTGCCAGCAGTGAGACAGCCCCCAACACCGGGGAGCTGTTTTTT. Protein sequence: CASSETAPNTGELFF.

The chain employs TRBV6-1 and TRBJ1-1; perhaps TRBD1 as D (6 bases). Germline V CDR1 and CDR2: MNHNS, SASEGT. The V end lost 4 bases, the J end lost 4 bases, and 10 bases lay between the germline ends. CDR3 size: 13 residues. The CDR3 protein is CASSGTGSTEAFF. Written as DNA, the CDR3 is TGTGCCAGCAGTGGAACAGGGAGCACTGAAGCTTTCTTT.

This clone was seen just once. The rearrangement joins TRBV5-6 to TRBJ1-2, with D possibly being TRBD1 (6 bases). The CDR3 extends over 15 amino acids. Germline CDR1 SGHDT, CDR2 YYEEEE. Trimming took 4 bases from V and 7 from J, leaving 20 bases between them. This CDR3 reads CASSVRGAVFGGYTF. The CDR3 coding sequence is TGTGCCAGCAGCGTCCGGGGGGCAGTTTTCGGTGGCTACACCTTC.

Of note for this clone: Since a much larger clone is just one base distant, this may be a read error. This chain links TRBV2 with TRBJ1-5; no reliable D call. V was cut by 2 bases and J by 1 base, with 0 bases left in between. This CDR3 region has 12 residues. Germline CDR1 SNHLY, CDR2 FYNNEI. The CDR3 sequence: CASSESNQPQHF. As DNA, the CDR3 is TGTGCCAGCAGTGAAAGCAATCAGCCCCAGCATTTT.

This chain connects TRBV7-2 to TRBJ2-7; 7 bases are shared with TRBD2. Trimming cost V 0 bases and J 6 bases; bases outside gene matches: 11. Germline lookup yields CDR1 SGHTA and CDR2 FQGNSA. The CDR3 has 16 amino acids. The CDR3 DNA follows: TGTGCCAGCAGCTTAGCGCCTGGCGGGAGAACGGGCGAGCAGTACTTC. Its translation: CASSLAPGGRTGEQYF.

V usage is TRBV6-6 and J usage is TRBJ2-6; maybe TRBD2 (5 bases). Germline CDR1 reads MNHNY; CDR2 reads SVGAGI (reference sequence). Trimming pared 7 bases from V and 4 bases from J, leaving 11 bases between. This CDR3 has 14 residues. In nucleotides, the CDR3 is TGTGCCAGCATCTGGACTGCGGGGGCCAACGTCCTGACTTTC. This translates into CASIWTAGANVLTF.

The genes are TRBV9 and TRBJ2-7; the D gene is possibly TRBD2 (6 bases). Trimming cost V 0 bases and J 4 bases, with 17 bases left between them. The CDR3 is made up of 16 amino acids. Germline CDR1 is SGDLS and CDR2 is YYNGEE. CDR3 protein: CASSVGRPGRDYEQYF. CDR3 nucleotide sequence: TGTGCCAGCAGCGTAGGTCGGCCGGGGCGGGATTACGAGCAGTACTTC.

The rearrangement joins TRBV27 to TRBJ1-4; TRBD1 matches 9 bases. Trimming cost V 7 bases and J 8 bases; bases outside gene matches: 11. The CDR3 runs to 15 residues. Germline assignment: CDR1 MNHEY and CDR2 SMNVEV (reference sequence). The CDR3 DNA reads TGTGCCAGCACTCCCTCCGGGACAGGGCGCGAAAAACTGTTTTTT. Protein sequence: CASTPSGTGREKLFF.

The chain uses TRBV11-2 and TRBJ2-2; TRBD1 agrees at 9 bases. Losses at the gene ends were 8 bases for V and 6 bases for J; bases not matched to a gene: 7. Germline V gene data show CDR1 as SGHAT and CDR2 as FQNNGV. This CDR3 comprises 14 residues. CDR3 sequence reads: CASGIQGAAGELFF. For the CDR3, the DNA is TGTGCCAGCGGGATACAGGGGGCAGCCGGGGAGCTGTTTTTT. The full variable domain, its missing parts supplied by reference TRBV11-2 and TRBJ2-2, is EAGVAQSPRYKIIEKRQSVAFWCNPISGHATLYWYQQILGQGPKLLIQFQNNGVVDDSQLPKDRFSAERLKGVDSTLKIQPAKLEDSAVYLCASGIQGAAGELFFGEGSRLTVL.

This chain links TRBV28 with TRBJ2-5, with D maybe TRBD2 (7 bases). The CDR3 runs to 13 residues. From germline, CDR1 is MDHEN and CDR2 SYDVKM. Trimming removed 6 bases at V and 5 bases at J, with 13 bases between. The CDR3 DNA sequence: TGTGCCAGCAGAGGGGGAGGGTCGGAGACCCAGTACTTC. Protein product: CASRGGGSETQYF.

In its sample, this clone was seen once. The chain combines TRBV18 with TRBJ1-5; maybe TRBD1 (5 bases). V lost 3 bases and J lost 4, with 19 bases in between. Germline assignment: CDR1 KGHSH and CDR2 LQKENI. The CDR3 consists of 17 residues. The CDR3 is CASSPPSFPGSNQPQHF. The CDR3 DNA reads as TGTGCCAGCTCACCCCCTTCGTTTCCAGGGAGTAATCAGCCCCAGCATTTT.

This sequence joins TRBV11-2 and TRBJ2-3, with D possibly being TRBD1 or TRBD2 (6 bases each). The CDR3 covers 14 residues. Trimming left V 5 bases short and J 4 bases short, with 13 bases between. Germline lookup yields CDR1 SGHAT and CDR2 FQNNGV. The DNA of the CDR3 is TGTGCCAGCAGCCCTGGGGGGCTGTCAGATACGCAGTATTTT. This codes for CASSPGGLSDTQYF.

This clone turned up a few times. The J gene is TRBJ2-7, the V gene TRBV27; maybe TRBD1 (5 bases). In germline, CDR1 is MNHEY, CDR2 SMNVEV (reference sequence). CDR3 length: 14 amino acids. V was trimmed by 2 bases and J by 3 bases, leaving 11 bases between them. In DNA, the CDR3 is TGTGCCAGCAGTTTAGGGGCACGATACTACGAGCAGTACTTC. Translation: CASSLGARYYEQYF.

J is TRBJ2-1 and V is TRBV5-6; 8 bases agree with TRBD1. Looked up from germline, CDR1 is SGHDT and CDR2 is YYEEEE. Germline trimming cut 1 base from V and 3 bases from J; bases unmatched to any gene: 3. The length of the CDR3 is 15 residues. CDR3 in DNA: TGTGCCAGCAGCTTGTGGGACAGGAGCTACAATGAGCAGTTCTTC. Translating it yields CASSLWDRSYNEQFF. Using reference TRBV5-6 and TRBJ2-1 for the parts outside the CDR3, the full variable domain is DAGVTQSPTHLIKTRGQQVTLRCSPKSGHDTVSWYQQALGQGPQFIFQYYEEEERQRGNFPDRFSGHQFPNYSSELNVNALLLGDSALYLCASSLWDRSYNEQFFGPGTRLTVL.

V usage is TRBV10-3 and J usage is TRBJ1-1; D is unclear. Germline V gives CDR1 ENHRY, CDR2 SYGVKD. The germline V and J ends were trimmed by 7 bases and 0 bases, with 21 bases remaining between them. The CDR3 contains 17 residues. The CDR3 reads CAITKGSSSNMNTEAFF. In DNA, the CDR3 is TGTGCCATCACCAAAGGGAGCAGTTCGAATATGAACACTGAAGCTTTCTTT.